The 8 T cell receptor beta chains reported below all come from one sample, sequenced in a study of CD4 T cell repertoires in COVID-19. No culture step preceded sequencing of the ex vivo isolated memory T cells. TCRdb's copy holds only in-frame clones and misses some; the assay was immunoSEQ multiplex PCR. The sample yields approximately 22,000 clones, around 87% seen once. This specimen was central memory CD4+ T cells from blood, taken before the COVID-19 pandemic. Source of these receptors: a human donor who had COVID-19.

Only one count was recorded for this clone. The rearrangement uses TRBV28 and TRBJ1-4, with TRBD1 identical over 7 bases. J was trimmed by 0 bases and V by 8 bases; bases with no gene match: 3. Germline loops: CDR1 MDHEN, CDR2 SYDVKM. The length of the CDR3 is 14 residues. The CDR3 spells CASGGQATNEKLFF. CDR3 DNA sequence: TGTGCCAGCGGTGGACAGGCAACTAATGAAAAACTGTTTTTT.

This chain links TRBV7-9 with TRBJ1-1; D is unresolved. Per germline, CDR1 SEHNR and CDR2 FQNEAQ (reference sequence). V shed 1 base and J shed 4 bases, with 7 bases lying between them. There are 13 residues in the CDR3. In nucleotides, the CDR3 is TGTGCCAGCAGCTTAGATATATTCACTGAAGCTTTCTTT. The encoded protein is CASSLDIFTEAFF.

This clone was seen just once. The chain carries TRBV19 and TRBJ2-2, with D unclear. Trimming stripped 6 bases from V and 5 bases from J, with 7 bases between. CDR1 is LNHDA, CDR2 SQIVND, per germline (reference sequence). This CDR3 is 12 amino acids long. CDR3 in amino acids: CASRWSTGELFF. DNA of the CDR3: TGTGCCAGTAGATGGAGTACCGGGGAGCTGTTTTTT. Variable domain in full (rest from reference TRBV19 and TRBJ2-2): DGGITQSPKYLFRKEGQNVTLSCEQNLNHDAMYWYRQDPGQGLRLIYYSQIVNDFQKGDIAEGYSVSREKKESFPLTVTSAQKNPTAFYLCASRWSTGELFFGEGSRLTVL.

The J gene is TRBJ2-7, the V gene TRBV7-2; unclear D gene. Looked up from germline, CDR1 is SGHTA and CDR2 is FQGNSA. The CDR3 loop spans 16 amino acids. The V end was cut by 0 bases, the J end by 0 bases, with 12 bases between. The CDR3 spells CASSLAAGYLSYEQYF. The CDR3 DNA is TGTGCCAGCAGCTTAGCGGCAGGATACCTCTCCTACGAGCAGTACTTC.

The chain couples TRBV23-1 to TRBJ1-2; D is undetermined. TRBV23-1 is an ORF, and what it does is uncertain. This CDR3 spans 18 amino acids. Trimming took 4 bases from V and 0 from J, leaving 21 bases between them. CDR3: CASSPHVQATASNYGYTF. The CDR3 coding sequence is TGCGCCAGCAGTCCCCATGTCCAGGCGACCGCTTCTAACTATGGCTACACCTTC.

In DNA, the CDR3 is TGTGCCACCCGAACCTCAACCAGATCGCGGGCCACAGATACGCAGTATTTT. Amino acid sequence: CATRTSTRSRATDTQYF. The J gene is TRBJ2-3, the V gene TRBV19, with D possibly TRBD2 on 5 matching bases. Germline-derived CDR1 and CDR2 are LNHDA and SQIVND (reference sequence). The CDR3 has 17 residues. Trimming cost V 10 bases and J 2 bases, with 25 bases left between them.

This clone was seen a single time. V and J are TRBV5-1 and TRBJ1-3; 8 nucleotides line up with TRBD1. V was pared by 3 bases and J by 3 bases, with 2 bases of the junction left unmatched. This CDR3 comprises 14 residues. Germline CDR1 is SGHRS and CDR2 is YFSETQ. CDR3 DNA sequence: TGCGCCAGCAGCTCAACAGGGGGTGGAAACACCATATATTTT. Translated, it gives CASSSTGGGNTIYF.

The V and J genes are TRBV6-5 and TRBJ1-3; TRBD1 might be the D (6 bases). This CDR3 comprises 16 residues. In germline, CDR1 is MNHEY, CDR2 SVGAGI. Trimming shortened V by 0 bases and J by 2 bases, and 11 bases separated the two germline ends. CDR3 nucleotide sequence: TGTGCCAGCAGTTACTCGGGACATAAGACTGGAAACACCATATATTTT. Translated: CASSYSGHKTGNTIYF.